Shown below are 30 T cell receptor beta chains from a single sample sequenced in a study of CD8 T cells in ankylosing spondylitis (dated by TCRdb to 2017 to 2019). The method behind the library was 5' RACE. The reads were generated on an Illumina HiSeq 2500. Using fastp trimming at Q25 and MiXCR clonotype assembly, TCRdb reanalyzed the public sequencing data and kept in-frame beta chains. Each CDR3 protein gets just one entry, which takes the most common genes and DNA from the rows behind it. Counted in this sample were under 300,000 distinct CDR3 sequences; roughly 10% of them appeared once. The ten most abundant clones make up around 2.6% of the sample. Sequenced sample: blood, either unsorted or a sorted T cell fraction (not recorded which). The receptor set was obtained from a male donor with ankylosing spondylitis or in good health (not recorded which).

This clonotype showed up many times. The chain combines TRBV5-1 with TRBJ2-3; TRBD2 matches at 8 bases. CDR1 SGHRS and CDR2 YFSETQ come from the germline V gene. V shed 5 bases, J shed 3 bases, and the junction held 11 bases outside the gene matches. The CDR3 length is 16 residues. The CDR3 loop is CASRRGAGVKTDTQYF. The CDR3 nucleotides are TGCGCCAGCAGGCGGGGAGCGGGGGTAAAGACAGATACGCAGTATTTT. The entire variable domain, with the rest obtained from reference TRBV5-1 and TRBJ2-3, is as follows: KAGVTQTPRYLIKTRGQQVTLSCSPISGHRSVSWYQQTPGQGLQFLFEYFSETQRNKGNFPGRFSGRQFSNSRSEMNVSTLELGDSALYLCASRRGAGVKTDTQYFGPGTRLTVL.

This clonotype has at least ten counts. V is TRBV20-1 and J is TRBJ2-7; D ambiguous. V gave up 1 base and J gave up 4 bases, with 8 bases separating them. CDR1 DFQATT and CDR2 SNEGSKA come from the germline V gene (reference sequence). The CDR3 totals 12 residues. The CDR3 region is CSARVPGYEQYF. Written as DNA, the CDR3 is TGCAGTGCTAGAGTCCCGGGTTACGAGCAGTACTTC.

This clonotype has a handful of counts. The gene calls are TRBV5-1 and TRBJ1-4; 7 positions agree with TRBD1. The CDR3 length is 16 residues. Germline V gives CDR1 SGHRS, CDR2 YFSETQ. V was pared by 4 bases and J by 6 bases, with 12 bases of the junction left unmatched. CDR3 DNA sequence: TGCGCCAGCAGCACGGACAGGCCTAGTCTGGATGAAAAACTGTTTTTT. Its protein is CASSTDRPSLDEKLFF.

This clonotype was observed many times. The V and J genes are TRBV6-6 and TRBJ2-5, with D possibly being TRBD1 or TRBD2 (5 bases each). CDR1 is MNHNY and CDR2 is SVGAGI in the germline V gene (reference sequence). CDR3 length: 13 amino acids. Trimming stripped 2 bases from V and 3 bases from J, with 7 bases between. The CDR3 loop is CASSYEGKETQYF. The CDR3, as DNA: TGTGCCAGCAGTTACGAGGGGAAAGAGACCCAGTACTTC.

The chain has TRBV6-2 or TRBV6-3 and TRBJ2-2; 11 nucleotides match TRBD2. Germline CDR1 reads MNHEY; CDR2 reads SVGEGT. V lost 6 bases, J lost 6 bases, and 9 bases stayed unmatched. There are 16 residues in the CDR3. CDR3 loop: CASSLGLAVGAGELFF. The DNA of the CDR3 is TGTGCCAGCAGCCTGGGACTAGCGGTCGGGGCCGGGGAGCTGTTTTTT.

In its sample, this clonotype was seen many times. This chain joins TRBV20-1 and TRBJ2-1; 11 positions agree with TRBD2. Germline CDR1 and CDR2: DFQATT and SNEGSKA (reference sequence). V trimming: 6 bases; J trimming: 8 bases; junction bases outside the gene matches: 6. This CDR3 region has 13 residues. This CDR3 is CSANSGGAHEQFF. CDR3 coding DNA: TGCAGTGCAAATAGCGGGGGGGCCCATGAGCAGTTCTTC.

The V and J genes are TRBV20-1 and TRBJ1-2; D possibly corresponds to TRBD1 (5 bases). Germline lookup yields CDR1 DFQATT and CDR2 SNEGSKA (reference sequence). V lost 5 bases, J lost 1 base, and 11 bases lay in between. The CDR3 is 13 residues long. Here the CDR3 DNA reads TGCAGTGCTGTTGAAGGGGTTAACTATGGCTACACCTTC. Its protein product is CSAVEGVNYGYTF.

This clonotype was seen at least ten times. The rearrangement joins TRBV5-1 to TRBJ1-1; D gene unclear. The CDR3 has 13 residues. V was shortened by 7 bases and J by 0 bases, with 10 bases between the two germline ends. From germline, CDR1 is SGHRS and CDR2 YFSETQ. Here the CDR3 reads CASADPLNTEAFF. The CDR3 DNA sequence: TGCGCCAGCGCCGACCCTCTGAACACTGAAGCTTTCTTT.

This clonotype was recorded at least ten times. V is TRBV30 and J is TRBJ2-1; possibly TRBD2 for D (6 bases). Trimming pared 4 bases from V and 6 bases from J, leaving 13 bases between. There are 13 residues in the CDR3. From germline, CDR1 is GTSNPN and CDR2 SVGIG (reference sequence). DNA of the CDR3: TGTGCCTGGAAGGCGGGGCAGGTCAATGAGCAGTTCTTC. Translating it yields CAWKAGQVNEQFF.

This clonotype was detected many times. J is TRBJ1-1 and V is TRBV2; unclear D gene. The CDR3 has 14 residues. Between the trimmed V and J ends, which lost 3 bases and 2 bases, there was a span of 10 bases. The germline V gene encodes CDR1 SNHLY and CDR2 FYNNEI. The CDR3 DNA sequence: TGTGCCAGCAGTGATGAGGTCCGTAACACTGAAGCTTTCTTT. Encoded protein: CASSDEVRNTEAFF.

This clonotype was detected ten times or more. The V call is TRBV2, the J call TRBJ2-2; D not certain. With 4 bases removed from V and 1 base from J, the gap between germline ends came to 10 bases. Germline V gene lookup returns CDR1 SNHLY and CDR2 FYNNEI. The CDR3 consists of 15 residues. CDR3 amino acids: CASSGQRKNTGELFF. The CDR3 region has the DNA TGTGCCAGCAGTGGCCAGAGGAAGAACACCGGGGAGCTGTTTTTT.

This clonotype appeared many times. The J gene is TRBJ1-2, the V gene TRBV21-1; the D call of TRBD1 is as the table states it, not checked on the DNA. TRBV21-1 corresponds to a pseudogene. The CDR3 is 15 residues long. The CDR3 nucleotides read TGTGCCAGCAGCGCAGTACCGGGACAGAAATATGGCTACACCTTC. This encodes CASSAVPGQKYGYTF.

This clonotype turned up a few times. This chain connects TRBV30 to TRBJ1-6, with a tentative D call TRBD1 (5 bases). CDR3 length: 15 residues. Germline-derived CDR1 and CDR2 are GTSNPN and SVGIG (reference sequence). V was pared by 5 bases and J by 6 bases, with 17 bases between. The CDR3 region is CAWAQRAGGNSPLHF. The DNA of the CDR3 is TGTGCCTGGGCCCAGAGAGCGGGGGGTAATTCACCCCTCCACTTT.

This clonotype came up many times. The J gene is TRBJ2-1, the V gene TRBV27, with a weak D call TRBD2 (6 bases). The V end was cut by 4 bases, the J end by 7 bases, with 20 bases between. In germline, CDR1 is MNHEY, CDR2 SMNVEV (reference sequence). The CDR3 runs 16 residues. The CDR3 DNA reads TGTGCCAGCAGTTGGGGACTCCTCCTAGGGGCGAATGAGCAGTTCTTC. This encodes CASSWGLLLGANEQFF.

This clonotype was counted at least ten times. The V and J genes are TRBV28 and TRBJ2-6; no clear D gene. The CDR3 contains 12 residues. The germline V gene has CDR1 MDHEN and CDR2 SYDVKM. Trimming shortened V by 10 bases and J by 10 bases, and 14 bases separated the two germline ends. The CDR3 sequence: CAISTNANVLTF. CDR3 DNA: TGTGCCATCTCGACCAATGCGAACGTCCTGACTTTC. Supplemented by reference TRBV28 and TRBJ2-6, the full variable domain reads DVKVTQSSRYLVKRTGEKVFLECVQDMDHENMFWYRQDPGLGLRLIYFSYDVKMKEKGDIPEGYSVSREKKERFSLILESASTNQTSMYLCAISTNANVLTFGAGSRLTVL.

A note on this clonotype: This could be a read error, since a much larger clone is one nucleotide away. The chain links TRBV5-1 to TRBJ2-6; D perhaps matches TRBD1 (6 bases). V gave up 7 bases and J gave up 6 bases, with 23 bases separating them. From germline, CDR1 is SGHRS and CDR2 YFSETQ. This CDR3 is built from 17 residues. CDR3: CASCPDFSGVKANVLTF. CDR3 DNA sequence: TGCGCCAGCTGCCCGGACTTTTCAGGGGTCAAGGCCAACGTCCTGACTTTC.

The gene calls are TRBV12-3 or TRBV12-4 and TRBJ1-5, with D perhaps matching TRBD1 (5 bases). The CDR3 is 13 residues long. Trimming stripped 5 bases from V and 5 bases from J, with 10 bases between. The CDR3 spells CASSTGVHQPQHF. CDR3 DNA sequence: TGTGCCAGCAGTACAGGTGTTCATCAGCCCCAGCATTTT.

Many counts were recorded for this clonotype. The J gene is TRBJ1-1, the V gene TRBV10-3; D uncertain. CDR1 and CDR2 from the germline V gene are ENHRY and SYGVKD. This CDR3 is built from 11 residues. V was clipped by 3 bases and J by 7 bases, with 6 bases between them. The CDR3, as DNA: TGTGCCATCAGTGACGGGAGTGAAGCTTTCTTT. This codes for CAISDGSEAFF.

Many counts were recorded for this clonotype. J is TRBJ2-5 and V is TRBV5-1, with TRBD1 matching over 9 bases. V was pared by 4 bases and J by 2 bases, with 15 bases of the junction left unmatched. Per germline, CDR1 SGHRS and CDR2 YFSETQ. This CDR3 comprises 18 residues. CDR3 residues: CASSVGQGGFSWQETQYF. CDR3 coding DNA: TGCGCCAGCAGCGTGGGACAGGGCGGTTTTTCTTGGCAAGAGACCCAGTACTTC.

This clonotype was counted ten times or more. The rearrangement links TRBV7-2 to TRBJ1-2; D is uncertain. From germline, CDR1 is SGHTA and CDR2 FQGNSA. This CDR3 region has 13 residues. Trimming took 1 base from V and 7 from J, leaving 10 bases between them. The CDR3 sequence is CASSLDPEGGYTF. In DNA form, the CDR3 reads TGTGCCAGCAGCTTAGACCCTGAAGGTGGCTACACCTTC.

On this clonotype itself: A much more abundant neighbour one base away suggests this may be a read error. The chain is built from TRBV2 and TRBJ2-7, with TRBD1 as a possible D gene (6 bases). CDR1 and CDR2 (germline): SNHLY, FYNNEI. CDR3 size: 12 residues. CDR3 DNA sequence: TGTGTCAGCAGGGACAAAACCTACGAGCAGTACTTC. It is translated as CVSRDKTYEQYF.

The chain is built from TRBV19 and TRBJ2-7; D gene uncertain. The V end lost 3 bases, the J end lost 3 bases, and 15 bases lay between the germline ends. The CDR3 consists of 15 residues. Germline V gene lookup returns CDR1 LNHDA and CDR2 SQIVND (reference sequence). The CDR3 sequence is CASSMATAAFYEQYF. The CDR3 DNA reads TGTGCCAGTAGTATGGCTACGGCGGCTTTCTACGAGCAGTACTTC.

There are many counts of this clonotype. V and J are TRBV21-1 and TRBJ2-7; the table gives TRBD2 as D, unverified against the DNA. TRBV21-1 corresponds to a pseudogene. The CDR3 has 17 residues. The chain's CDR3 is CASSKEVLAGDPYEQYF. The CDR3 DNA is TGTGCCAGCAGCAAAGAGGTTCTAGCGGGGGACCCCTACGAGCAGTACTTC.

There are many counts of this clonotype. The chain carries TRBV10-3 and TRBJ1-1; D is undetermined. From germline, CDR1 is ENHRY and CDR2 SYGVKD. The ends were cut back, 7 bases at V and 0 bases at J, with 9 bases in the middle. CDR3 length: 13 amino acids. The CDR3 is CAIMEQMNTEAFF. The CDR3 DNA follows: TGTGCCATCATGGAACAGATGAACACTGAAGCTTTCTTT.

The V gene is TRBV5-4, the J gene TRBJ2-1; D is unresolved. Between the trimmed V and J ends, which lost 0 bases and 10 bases, there was a span of 11 bases. The CDR3 has 13 residues. Germline V gives CDR1 SGHNT, CDR2 YYREEE (reference sequence). CDR3 nucleotide sequence: TGTGCCAGCAGCTTGGTTTACTTAGGCGAGCAGTTCTTC. It translates to CASSLVYLGEQFF.

This clonotype was found many times. One end of the junction does not line up with germline, which may come from a read error. The chain uses TRBV24-1 and TRBJ2-3, with D unclear. CDR1 and CDR2 (germline): KGHDR, SFDVKD. The CDR3 is 12 amino acids. The DNA of the CDR3 is TGTGCCACCAGTGATTTATCGGATAAGCAGTATTTT. This codes for CATSDLSDKQYF.

At least ten counts were recorded for this clonotype. This chain's CDR3 is CASSHEISEQYF. CDR3 in DNA: TGTGCCAGCAGCCATGAAATTAGTGAGCAGTACTTC. V usage is TRBV14 and J usage is TRBJ2-7; D not certain. The CDR3 runs 12 residues. Germline values: CDR1 SGHDN, CDR2 FVKESK. Trimming stripped 3 bases from V and 7 bases from J, with 10 bases between.

This clonotype was found many times. The chain employs TRBV21-1 and TRBJ1-3. TRBV21-1 is designated a pseudogene. The CDR3 loop spans 14 amino acids. As DNA, the CDR3 is TGTGCCAGCAGCAACCTCAGTGATATCTACACCATATATTTT. Protein product: CASSNLSDIYTIYF.

The rearrangement joins TRBV20-1 to TRBJ2-7, with a weak D call TRBD2 (6 bases). Trimming pared 4 bases from V and 4 bases from J, leaving 17 bases between. CDR1 and CDR2 from the germline V gene are DFQATT and SNEGSKA (reference sequence). The CDR3 consists of 14 residues. Here the CDR3 reads CSAMRGERRYEQYF. The CDR3 DNA sequence: TGCAGTGCTATGCGCGGGGAAAGAAGGTACGAGCAGTACTTC.

DNA of the CDR3: TGCAGTGTCCAGGGACAGTGGAACACTGAAGCTTTCTTT. This translates into CSVQGQWNTEAFF. The V gene is TRBV20-1, the J gene TRBJ1-1; 7 bases agree with TRBD1. Trimming removed 7 bases from V and 1 base from J; junction bases left unmatched: 6. The germline V gene encodes CDR1 DFQATT and CDR2 SNEGSKA (reference sequence). This CDR3 is 13 amino acids long.